One sample yielded the 31 T cell receptor beta chains listed below, sequenced in a study of blood T cell repertoires in COVID-19. Some clones are missing from TCRdb's copy, which holds only in-frame ones; the method was immunoSEQ multiplex PCR. This table has roughly 100,000 clones, roughly 79% appearing once. The sample taken for sequencing was peripheral blood. These receptors were obtained from a man at least 80 years old with COVID-19, enrolled during active disease.

This chain links TRBV5-8 with TRBJ1-3; D possibly corresponds to TRBD1 (6 bases). This CDR3 has 15 residues. V was cut by 0 bases and J by 4 bases, with 11 bases left in between. Germline CDR1 is SGHTS and CDR2 is YDEGEE. The CDR3 nucleotides read TGTGCCAGCAGCTTGGGGCAGGGGCCAGGAAACACCATATATTTT. Encoded protein: CASSLGQGPGNTIYF.

The J gene is TRBJ1-1, the V gene TRBV11-3; D gene unclear. Between the trimmed V and J ends, which lost 3 bases and 1 base, there was a span of 6 bases. The CDR3 sequence is 13 residues long. Per germline, CDR1 SGHNT and CDR2 YENEEA. CDR3 DNA sequence: TGTGCCAGCAGCTTTACAGAGAACACTGAAGCTTTCTTT. It specifies CASSFTENTEAFF.

This chain joins TRBV29-1 and TRBJ1-5, with 10 bases matching TRBD1. Germline V gene lookup returns CDR1 SQVTM and CDR2 ANQGSEA. This CDR3 spans 14 amino acids. V lost 7 bases, J lost 0 bases, and 3 bases stayed unmatched. The chain's CDR3 is CSARQGASNQPQHF. In DNA form, the CDR3 reads TGCAGCGCACGACAGGGGGCTAGCAATCAGCCCCAGCATTTT.

The CDR3 DNA is TGTGCCAGCAGCCCACTCCTAGCGTTCCACGAGCAGTACTTC. Residues: CASSPLLAFHEQYF. The chain links TRBV3-1 (or the pseudogene TRBV3-2) to TRBJ2-7; TRBD2 is a possible D gene (6 bases). The ends were cut back, 4 bases at V and 5 bases at J, with 15 bases in the middle. The CDR3 is 14 amino acids. Germline V gives CDR1 LGHDT, CDR2 YNNKEL (reference sequence).

The chain has TRBV2 and TRBJ1-2; D uncertain. CDR1 is SNHLY and CDR2 is FYNNEI in the germline V gene. The V and J ends lost 2 bases and 8 bases respectively, with 9 bases between them. The CDR3 totals 12 residues. The CDR3 sequence: CASSETGWGYTF. DNA of the CDR3: TGTGCCAGCAGTGAAACGGGGTGGGGCTACACCTTC.

The chain recombines TRBV30 with TRBJ2-5; D not resolved. Germline CDR1 is GTSNPN and CDR2 is SVGIG (reference sequence). This CDR3 contains 11 residues. Trimming removed 2 bases from V and 4 bases from J, with 5 bases in between. This chain's CDR3 is CAWSPLETQYF. CDR3 nucleotides: TGTGCCTGGAGTCCACTAGAGACCCAGTACTTC.

V gene TRBV5-6 combines with J gene TRBJ1-2; a possible D gene is TRBD1 (6 bases). This CDR3 is 14 amino acids long. CDR1 is SGHDT and CDR2 is YYEEEE in the germline V gene. The ends were cut back, 5 bases at V and 3 bases at J, with 14 bases in the middle. DNA of the CDR3: TGTGCCAGCAGTCAGGACAGTTTTTACTATGGCTACACCTTC. Encoded protein: CASSQDSFYYGYTF. Together with reference TRBV5-6 and TRBJ1-2, the CDR3 gives the full variable domain: DAGVTQSPTHLIKTRGQQVTLRCSPKSGHDTVSWYQQALGQGPQFIFQYYEEEERQRGNFPDRFSGHQFPNYSSELNVNALLLGDSALYLCASSQDSFYYGYTFGSGTRLTVV.

V and J are TRBV10-3 and TRBJ2-5, with D perhaps TRBD2 (5 bases). Deletions cut 3 bases from V and 5 bases from J, with 10 bases between. CDR1 is ENHRY, CDR2 SYGVKD, per germline. This CDR3 spans 13 amino acids. The CDR3 nucleotides read TGTGCCATCAGTGAACGGGGTATGGAGACCCAGTACTTC. Amino acids: CAISERGMETQYF.

The chain links TRBV6-5 to TRBJ2-3; 10 bases agree with TRBD2. This CDR3 spans 14 amino acids. Looked up from germline, CDR1 is MNHEY and CDR2 is SVGAGI. V lost 5 bases to trimming and J lost 1 base; unmatched junction nucleotides: 0. Here the CDR3 reads CASSSGGGTDTQYF. CDR3 coding DNA: TGTGCCAGCAGTAGCGGGGGGGGCACAGATACGCAGTATTTT.

This clone occurred once. V gene TRBV9 combines with J gene TRBJ2-2; 9 bases agree with TRBD1. Germline loops: CDR1 SGDLS, CDR2 YYNGEE. The CDR3 loop spans 15 amino acids. Trimming took 4 bases from V and 5 from J; bases not matched to a gene: 6. The CDR3 protein is CASSPWTGETGELFF. Here the CDR3 DNA reads TGTGCCAGCAGCCCATGGACAGGGGAAACCGGGGAGCTGTTTTTT.

This clone was counted a few times. The chain's CDR3 is CASSEQGAAGYTF. CDR3 DNA: TGTGCCAGCAGTGAACAGGGTGCCGCTGGCTACACCTTC. The gene calls are TRBV25-1 and TRBJ1-2; tentative D call: TRBD1 (5 bases). The CDR3 length is 13 residues. Trimming stripped 2 bases from V and 7 bases from J, with 11 bases between. Germline V gene lookup returns CDR1 MGHDK and CDR2 SYGVNS.

CDR3 residues: CASSLFAGQGSDGYTF. In DNA, the CDR3 is TGCGCCAGCAGCTTGTTCGCGGGACAGGGCTCGGATGGCTACACCTTC. The rearrangement links TRBV5-1 to TRBJ1-2, with 9 bases that match TRBD1. Losses at the gene ends were 1 base for V and 6 bases for J; bases not matched to a gene: 10. Germline V gene sequence: CDR1 SGHRS, CDR2 YFSETQ. CDR3 length equals 16 residues.

This sequence joins TRBV6-5 and TRBJ2-7; TRBD2 matches 9 bases. Trimming at V came to 2 bases and at J to 7 bases, leaving 9 bases not matched to a gene. The V gene's germline CDR1 is MNHEY and CDR2 SVGAGI. CDR3 size: 15 residues. For the CDR3, the DNA is TGTGCCAGCAGTTACGGGAGCGGGGGGCAAAGGGAGCAGTACTTC. It is translated as CASSYGSGGQREQYF.

The rearrangement links TRBV25-1 to TRBJ1-2, with 7 bases matching TRBD1. Germline CDR1 reads MGHDK; CDR2 reads SYGVNS. The length of the CDR3 is 14 residues. J gave up 4 bases and V 2 bases, and 4 bases lay outside the gene matches. The CDR3 nucleotides are TGTGCCAGCAGTGAACAGGGGGAAATCTATGGCTACACCTTC. Translating gives CASSEQGEIYGYTF.

The gene calls are TRBV20-1 and TRBJ2-7; D gene ambiguous. Trimming left V 3 bases short and J 2 bases short, with 5 bases between. Germline V gene lookup returns CDR1 DFQATT and CDR2 SNEGSKA (reference sequence). The CDR3 runs to 11 residues. The CDR3 DNA reads as TGCAGTGCTAGGAGAACCTACGAGCAGTACTTC. Encoded protein: CSARRTYEQYF.

The V call is TRBV9, the J call TRBJ2-7; D ambiguous. The CDR3 has 13 residues. Per germline, CDR1 SGDLS and CDR2 YYNGEE. V shed 3 bases and J shed 0 bases, with 7 bases lying between them. The CDR3 spells CASSGPSSYEQYF. The CDR3 coding sequence is TGTGCCAGCAGCGGCCCCAGCTCCTACGAGCAGTACTTC. The full variable domain, with the rest looked up from reference TRBV9 and TRBJ2-7, is DSGVTQTPKHLITATGQRVTLRCSPRSGDLSVYWYQQSLDQGLQFLIQYYNGEERAKGNILERFSAQQFPDLHSELNLSSLELGDSALYFCASSGPSSYEQYFGPGTRLTVT.

The chain combines TRBV4-1 with TRBJ1-4, with D hard to call. CDR1 and CDR2 from the germline V gene are MGHRA and YSYEKL. This CDR3 comprises 12 residues. Trimming left V 0 bases short and J 8 bases short, with 4 bases between. This CDR3 is CASSQDLEKLFF. The CDR3 bases are TGCGCCAGCAGCCAAGATCTAGAAAAACTGTTTTTT.

The J gene is TRBJ1-2, the V gene TRBV7-3; a possible D gene is TRBD1 (5 bases). CDR1 is SGHTA and CDR2 is FQGTGA in the germline V gene. There are 15 residues in the CDR3. V lost 1 base and J lost 2, with 11 bases in between. CDR3 in amino acids: CASSLNSGSNYGYTF. The CDR3 DNA is TGTGCCAGCAGCTTAAATTCAGGGTCGAACTATGGCTACACCTTC.

CDR3 sequence (DNA): TGTGCCAGCAGCCAAGGATCCGGAAGCGGGGCGGAGACCCAGTACTTC. Translated: CASSQGSGSGAETQYF. The chain has TRBV3-1 (or the pseudogene TRBV3-2) and TRBJ2-5; TRBD2 matches at 7 bases. The V segment lost 1 base and the J segment 5 bases; nucleotides outside the gene matches: 10. The CDR3 runs 16 residues. Germline lookup yields CDR1 LGHDT and CDR2 YNNKEL (reference sequence).

The V call is TRBV27, the J call TRBJ1-4; 10 nucleotides match TRBD1. Trimming cost V 5 bases and J 2 bases; bases outside gene matches: 8. CDR1 and CDR2 (germline): MNHEY, SMNVEV (reference sequence). The CDR3 length is 17 residues. CDR3 sequence (DNA): TGTGCCAGCAGTGCGACAGGGGGCGCATCGACTAATGAAAAACTGTTTTTT. Residues: CASSATGGASTNEKLFF.

This chain connects TRBV7-8 to TRBJ1-2; D is perhaps TRBD1 (6 bases). CDR1 and CDR2 (germline): SGHVS, FQNEAQ. This CDR3 region has 15 residues. Trimming cost V 0 bases and J 2 bases, with 10 bases left between them. This CDR3 is CASSLADSSNYGYTF. CDR3 nucleotides: TGTGCCAGCAGCTTAGCGGACAGTTCGAACTATGGCTACACCTTC. The whole variable domain, remainder taken from reference TRBV7-8 and TRBJ1-2, is GAGVSQSPRYKVAKRGQDVALRCDPISGHVSLFWYQQALGQGPEFLTYFQNEAQLDKSGLPSDRFFAERPEGSVSTLKIQRTQQEDSAVYLCASSLADSSNYGYTFGSGTRLTVV.

The V gene is TRBV7-8, the J gene TRBJ2-7; possible D gene TRBD2, 5 bases. Germline V gives CDR1 SGHVS, CDR2 FQNEAQ. The CDR3 covers 13 residues. V gave up 1 base and J gave up 1 base, with 5 bases separating them. CDR3 nucleotide sequence: TGTGCCAGCAGCTTAGGACTATCCTACGAGCAGTACTTC. It specifies CASSLGLSYEQYF.

Only a few counts were recorded for this clone. The chain links TRBV7-9 to TRBJ2-3; D might be TRBD1 (5 bases). This CDR3 comprises 15 residues. The ends were cut back, 6 bases at V and 0 bases at J, with 13 bases in the middle. Germline CDR1 SEHNR, CDR2 FQNEAQ (reference sequence). CDR3 DNA: TGTGCCAGCAGGAGACAGCCTTTAAGCACAGATACGCAGTATTTT. Its protein product is CASRRQPLSTDTQYF.

The V call is TRBV5-6, the J call TRBJ2-1, with 13 bases fitting TRBD2. V was pared by 0 bases and J by 8 bases, with 5 bases of the junction left unmatched. The CDR3 loop spans 16 amino acids. Germline V gives CDR1 SGHDT, CDR2 YYEEEE. In DNA form, the CDR3 reads TGTGCCAGCAGCTTGGATGGACTAGCGGGGGAGTATGAGCAGTTCTTC. Amino acid sequence: CASSLDGLAGEYEQFF.

The chain employs TRBV29-1 and TRBJ1-3; weak D call: TRBD1 (6 bases). CDR1 and CDR2 from the germline V gene are SQVTM and ANQGSEA. The CDR3 totals 13 residues. Trimming pared 6 bases from V and 1 base from J, leaving 10 bases between. The CDR3 spells CSVLRGSGNTIYF. The CDR3 bases are TGCAGCGTCCTCAGGGGATCTGGAAACACCATATATTTT.

This clone was seen only a few times. The chain recombines TRBV5-1 with TRBJ1-6, with TRBD1 as a possible D gene (6 bases). Germline V gene lookup returns CDR1 SGHRS and CDR2 YFSETQ. The CDR3 covers 17 residues. Trimming removed 4 bases from V and 8 bases from J, with 22 bases in between. Written as DNA, the CDR3 is TGCGCCAGCAGCCTACAACCACCAGGGGACGTAGATTCACCCCTCCACTTT. Its translation: CASSLQPPGDVDSPLHF. The full variable domain, its missing parts supplied by reference TRBV5-1 and TRBJ1-6, is KAGVTQTPRYLIKTRGQQVTLSCSPISGHRSVSWYQQTPGQGLQFLFEYFSETQRNKGNFPGRFSGRQFSNSRSEMNVSTLELGDSALYLCASSLQPPGDVDSPLHFGNGTRLTVT.

The CDR3 reads CASNTAPSGIYNEQFF. CDR3 coding DNA: TGTGCCAGCAACACAGCCCCTAGCGGGATTTACAATGAGCAGTTCTTC. The rearrangement links TRBV7-9 to TRBJ2-1; 9 nucleotides line up with TRBD2. The CDR3 loop spans 16 amino acids. The ends lost 7 bases at V and 4 bases at J; junction bases unmatched: 11. Germline CDR1 and CDR2: SEHNR and FQNEAQ (reference sequence).

The chain uses TRBV10-3 and TRBJ1-2; no definite D call. V gave up 6 bases and J gave up 8 bases, with 25 bases separating them. Germline CDR1 and CDR2: ENHRY and SYGVKD. This CDR3 has 16 amino acids. The CDR3 reads CAISATMTGTFGGYTF. CDR3 bases: TGTGCCATCAGCGCCACGATGACTGGAACGTTCGGGGGCTACACCTTC.

This rearrangement joins TRBV5-5 to TRBJ1-1; D is perhaps TRBD1 (6 bases). The V gene's germline CDR1 is SGHKS and CDR2 YYEKEE (reference sequence). The V end lost 4 bases, the J end lost 6 bases, and 16 bases lay between the germline ends. The CDR3 has 14 residues. The CDR3 DNA reads as TGTGCCAGCAGCAAGGACAGTCAACAAGCTGAAGCTTTCTTT. Amino acid sequence: CASSKDSQQAEAFF.

This chain uses TRBV20-1 with TRBJ2-1, with D uncertain. CDR3 length: 8 residues. CDR1 is DFQATT, CDR2 SNEGSKA, per germline (reference sequence). With 6 bases removed from V and 15 bases from J, the gap between germline ends came to 9 bases. CDR3 region: CSAAPWFF. The CDR3 DNA reads as TGCAGTGCAGCACCGTGGTTCTTC.

This chain's CDR3 is CASSGTGGASDTQYF. The CDR3, as DNA: TGTGCCAGCAGCGGAACAGGGGGCGCCTCAGATACGCAGTATTTT. The rearrangement joins TRBV9 to TRBJ2-3; 9 positions agree with TRBD1. The CDR3 has 15 residues. Trimming at V came to 3 bases and at J to 4 bases, leaving 6 bases not matched to a gene. CDR1 SGDLS and CDR2 YYNGEE come from the germline V gene.